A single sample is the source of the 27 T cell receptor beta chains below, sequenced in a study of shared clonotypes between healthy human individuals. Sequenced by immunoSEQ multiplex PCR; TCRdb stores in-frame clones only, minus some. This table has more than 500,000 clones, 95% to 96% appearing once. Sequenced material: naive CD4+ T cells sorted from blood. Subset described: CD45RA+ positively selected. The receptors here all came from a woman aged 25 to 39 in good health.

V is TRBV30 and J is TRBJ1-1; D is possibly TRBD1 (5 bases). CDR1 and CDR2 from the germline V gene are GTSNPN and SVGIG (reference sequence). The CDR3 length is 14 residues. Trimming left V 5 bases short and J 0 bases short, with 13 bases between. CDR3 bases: TGTGCCTGGGGATGGGACGTTATGAACACTGAAGCTTTCTTT. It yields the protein CAWGWDVMNTEAFF.

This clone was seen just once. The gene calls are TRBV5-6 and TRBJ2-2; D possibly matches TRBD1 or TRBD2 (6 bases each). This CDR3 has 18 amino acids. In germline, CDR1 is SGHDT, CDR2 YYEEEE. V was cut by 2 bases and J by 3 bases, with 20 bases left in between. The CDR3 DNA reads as TGTGCCAGCAGCTTATCGTCTCGGGGGCACTGGGACACCGGGGAGCTGTTTTTT. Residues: CASSLSSRGHWDTGELFF.

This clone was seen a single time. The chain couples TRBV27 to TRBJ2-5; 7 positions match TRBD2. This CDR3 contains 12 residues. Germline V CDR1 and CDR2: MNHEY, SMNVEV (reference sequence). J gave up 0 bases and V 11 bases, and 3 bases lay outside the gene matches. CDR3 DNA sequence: TGTGCCGTGCGGGGGTACCAAGAGACCCAGTACTTC. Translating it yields CAVRGYQETQYF.

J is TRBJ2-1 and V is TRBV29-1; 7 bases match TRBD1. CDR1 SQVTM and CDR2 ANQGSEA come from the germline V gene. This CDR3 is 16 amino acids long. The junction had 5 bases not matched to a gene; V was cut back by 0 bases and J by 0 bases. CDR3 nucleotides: TGCAGCGTTGAAGATTCAGGGGGACCCTCCTACAATGAGCAGTTCTTC. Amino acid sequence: CSVEDSGGPSYNEQFF.

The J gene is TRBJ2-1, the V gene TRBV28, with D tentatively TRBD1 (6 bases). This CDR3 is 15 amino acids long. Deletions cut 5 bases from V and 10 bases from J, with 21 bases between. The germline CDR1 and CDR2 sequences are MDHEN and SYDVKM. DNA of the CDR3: TGTGCCAGCAGTCTACCACAGGGTACCATAGGGGAGCAGTTCTTC. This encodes CASSLPQGTIGEQFF.

This chain's CDR3 is CASSEFDEQFF. In nucleotides, the CDR3 is TGTGCCAGCAGTGAATTCGATGAGCAGTTCTTC. The chain has TRBV2 and TRBJ2-1, with D uncertain. The germline V gene has CDR1 SNHLY and CDR2 FYNNEI. This CDR3 region has 11 residues. Trimming left V 2 bases short and J 8 bases short, with 4 bases between.

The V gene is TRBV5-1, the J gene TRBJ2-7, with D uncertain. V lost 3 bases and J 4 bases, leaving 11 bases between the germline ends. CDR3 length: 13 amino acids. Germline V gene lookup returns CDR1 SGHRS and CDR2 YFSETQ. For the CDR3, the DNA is TGCGCCAGCAGCTACCAGCAGGCATACGAGCAGTACTTC. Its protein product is CASSYQQAYEQYF.

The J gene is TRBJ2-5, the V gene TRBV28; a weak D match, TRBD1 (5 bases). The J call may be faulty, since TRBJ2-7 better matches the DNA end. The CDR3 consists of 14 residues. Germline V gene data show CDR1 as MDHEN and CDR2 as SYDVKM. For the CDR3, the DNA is TGTGCCAGCAGTTTACCCACAGGAGCCTACGAGCAGTACTTC. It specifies CASSLPTGAYEQYF.

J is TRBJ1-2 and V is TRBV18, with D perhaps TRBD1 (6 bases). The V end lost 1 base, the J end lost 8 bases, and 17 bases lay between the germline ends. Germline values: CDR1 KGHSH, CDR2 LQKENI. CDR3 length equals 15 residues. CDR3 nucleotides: TGTGCCAGCTCACCACGAGGGAGGGGGATGAGAGGCTACACCTTC. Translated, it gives CASSPRGRGMRGYTF.

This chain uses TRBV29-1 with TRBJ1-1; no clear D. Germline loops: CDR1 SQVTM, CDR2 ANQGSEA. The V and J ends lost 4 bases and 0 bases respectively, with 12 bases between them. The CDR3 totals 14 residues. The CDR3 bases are TGCAGCGTTGTTAGGAAGTTTATGAACACTGAAGCTTTCTTT. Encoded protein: CSVVRKFMNTEAFF.

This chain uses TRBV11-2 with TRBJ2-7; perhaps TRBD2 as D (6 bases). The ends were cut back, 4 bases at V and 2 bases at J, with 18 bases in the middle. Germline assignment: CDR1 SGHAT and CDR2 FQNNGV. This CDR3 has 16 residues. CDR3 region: CASSSYREHLTYEQYF. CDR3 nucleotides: TGTGCCAGCAGCTCTTACCGGGAGCATTTAACCTACGAGCAGTACTTC.

The CDR3 nucleotides are TGCGCCAGCAGCAATAGGGTACGGTCCAGCTCCTACGAGCAGTACTTC. Amino acids: CASSNRVRSSSYEQYF. This chain joins TRBV4-1 and TRBJ2-7; D remains ambiguous. The V and J ends lost 5 bases and 0 bases respectively, with 17 bases between them. CDR1 is MGHRA and CDR2 is YSYEKL in the germline V gene. The CDR3 is 16 amino acids.

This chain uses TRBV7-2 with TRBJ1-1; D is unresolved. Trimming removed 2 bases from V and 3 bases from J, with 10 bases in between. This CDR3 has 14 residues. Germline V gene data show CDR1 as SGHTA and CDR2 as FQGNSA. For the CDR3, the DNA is TGTGCCAGCAGCTTAACAAGGGCGGACACTGAAGCTTTCTTT. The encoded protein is CASSLTRADTEAFF.

CDR3 in DNA: TGTGCCAGCAGTGAATATCCGGGGGGCCAGTACTTC. This codes for CASSEYPGGQYF. V and J are TRBV5-6 and TRBJ2-5; 7 bases align to TRBD2. Trimming removed 5 bases from V and 10 bases from J; junction bases left unmatched: 8. This CDR3 spans 12 amino acids. CDR1 and CDR2 from the germline V gene are SGHDT and YYEEEE.

CDR3 in amino acids: CSVFTPGGYNEQFF. Here the CDR3 DNA reads TGCAGCGTTTTTACCCCCGGGGGCTACAATGAGCAGTTCTTC. This chain connects TRBV29-1 to TRBJ2-1, with TRBD2 as a possible D gene (6 bases). Germline lookup yields CDR1 SQVTM and CDR2 ANQGSEA. The CDR3 contains 14 residues. V was pared by 5 bases and J by 3 bases, with 14 bases between.

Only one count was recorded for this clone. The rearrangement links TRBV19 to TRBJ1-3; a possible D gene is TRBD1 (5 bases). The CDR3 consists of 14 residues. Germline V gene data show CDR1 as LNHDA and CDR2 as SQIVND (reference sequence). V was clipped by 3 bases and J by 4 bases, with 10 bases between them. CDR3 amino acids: CASSIGGTGNTIYF. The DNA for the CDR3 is TGTGCCAGTAGTATTGGCGGGACCGGAAACACCATATATTTT.

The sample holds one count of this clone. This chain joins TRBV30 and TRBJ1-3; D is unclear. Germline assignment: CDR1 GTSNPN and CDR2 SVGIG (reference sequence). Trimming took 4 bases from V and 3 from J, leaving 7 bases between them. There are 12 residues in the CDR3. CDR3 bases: TGTGCCTGGAAACTCGGTGGAAACACCATATATTTT. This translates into CAWKLGGNTIYF.

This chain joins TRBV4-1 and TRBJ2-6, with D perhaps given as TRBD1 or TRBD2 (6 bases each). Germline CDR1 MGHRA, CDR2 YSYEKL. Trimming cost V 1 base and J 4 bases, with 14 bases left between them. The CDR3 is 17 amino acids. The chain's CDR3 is CASSQGLRGRGANVLTF. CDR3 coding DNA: TGCGCCAGCAGCCAAGGTCTCCGGGGGCGCGGGGCCAACGTCCTGACTTTC.

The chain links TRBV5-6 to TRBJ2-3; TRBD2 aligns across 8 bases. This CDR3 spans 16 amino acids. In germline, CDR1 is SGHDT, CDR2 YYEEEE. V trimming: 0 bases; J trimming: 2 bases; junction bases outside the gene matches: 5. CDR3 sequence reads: CASSLVQRGFTDTQYF. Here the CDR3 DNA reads TGTGCCAGCAGCTTGGTTCAGCGGGGGTTCACAGATACGCAGTATTTT.

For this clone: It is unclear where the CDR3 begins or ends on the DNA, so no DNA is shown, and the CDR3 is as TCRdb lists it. This CDR3 is CASSLSLRGFYEQYF. The chain couples TRBV28 to TRBJ2-7; TRBD2 is the table's D call, not checked against the DNA. The CDR3 totals 15 residues, both ends included. The germline V gene has CDR1 MDHEN and CDR2 SYDVKM.

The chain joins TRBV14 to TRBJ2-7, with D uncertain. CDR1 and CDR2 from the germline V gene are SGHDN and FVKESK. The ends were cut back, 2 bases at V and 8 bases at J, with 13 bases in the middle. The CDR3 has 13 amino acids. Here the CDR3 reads CASSQLPTSQQYF. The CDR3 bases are TGTGCCAGCAGCCAACTCCCGACGAGCCAGCAGTACTTC.

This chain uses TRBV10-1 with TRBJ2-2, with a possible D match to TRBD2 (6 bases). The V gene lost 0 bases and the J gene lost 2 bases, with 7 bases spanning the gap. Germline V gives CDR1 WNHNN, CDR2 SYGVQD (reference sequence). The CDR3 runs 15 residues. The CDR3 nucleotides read TGCGCCAGCAGTGAGTCGCGGGGCAACACCGGGGAGCTGTTTTTT. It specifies CASSESRGNTGELFF.

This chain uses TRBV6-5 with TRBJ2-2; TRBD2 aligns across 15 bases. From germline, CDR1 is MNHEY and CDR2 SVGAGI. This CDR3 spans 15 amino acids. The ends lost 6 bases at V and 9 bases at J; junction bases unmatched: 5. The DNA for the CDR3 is TGTGCCAGCAGCCAGGGACTAGCGGGAGGAAGGGAGCTGTTTTTT. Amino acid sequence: CASSQGLAGGRELFF.

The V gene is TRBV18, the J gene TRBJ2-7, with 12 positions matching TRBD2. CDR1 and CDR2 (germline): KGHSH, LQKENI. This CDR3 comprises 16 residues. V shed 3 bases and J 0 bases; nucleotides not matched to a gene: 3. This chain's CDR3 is CASSPGTSGSSYEQYF. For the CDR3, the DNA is TGTGCCAGCTCACCCGGGACTAGCGGGTCCTCCTACGAGCAGTACTTC.

The DNA of the CDR3 is TGTGCCAGCAGCTTAATAGGGGAGGACACTGAAGCTTTCTTT. Its protein is CASSLIGEDTEAFF. The chain carries TRBV7-2 and TRBJ1-1; possible D gene TRBD1, 5 bases. V gave up 2 bases and J gave up 3 bases, with 10 bases separating them. This CDR3 region has 14 residues. The germline CDR1 and CDR2 sequences are SGHTA and FQGNSA.

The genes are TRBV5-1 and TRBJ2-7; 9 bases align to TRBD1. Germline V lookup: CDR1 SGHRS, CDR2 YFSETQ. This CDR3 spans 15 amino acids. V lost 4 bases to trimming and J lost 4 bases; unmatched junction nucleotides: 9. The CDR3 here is CASSELTGGPYEQYF. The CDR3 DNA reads TGCGCCAGCAGCGAATTAACAGGGGGCCCATACGAGCAGTACTTC.

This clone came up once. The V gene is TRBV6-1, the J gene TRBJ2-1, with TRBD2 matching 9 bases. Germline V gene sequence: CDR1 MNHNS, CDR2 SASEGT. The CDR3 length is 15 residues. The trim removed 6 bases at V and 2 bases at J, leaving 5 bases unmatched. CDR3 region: CASRGTSSPYNEQFF. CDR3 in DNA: TGTGCCAGCAGGGGGACTAGCTCCCCCTACAATGAGCAGTTCTTC.